This paragraph covers one T cell receptor beta chain sequence. Its antigen is as yet unknown. TCRdb keeps only in-frame clones here, not all; method: immunoSEQ multiplex PCR. The data hold some 240,000 clones, with 70% to 90% observed a single time. This entry belongs to a study of cytomegalovirus exposure and HLA in healthy donors. Study outcomes and limitations: Specificity of three CMV-associated chains for CMV antigens was verified in vitro. Most TCR sequences were rare, but some public TCRs occurred in many donors.

The donors were in the approximately 120-subject validation cohort, distinct from the roughly 600-subject first cohort. CDR1 and CDR2 from the germline V gene are SNHLY and FYNNEI. V was cut by 3 bases and J by 4 bases, with 7 bases left in between. There are 12 residues in the CDR3. The chain is built from TRBV2 and TRBJ2-7; no clear D. Material: PBMCs. The sequence was collected from a woman aged 18-29 years in good health and CMV-seronegative. The CDR3 coding sequence is TGTGCCAGCAGTGAGAGAATATACGAGCAGTACTTC. Translated: CASSERIYEQYF.